This is a list of T cell receptor beta chains from one sample in a study of T cell responses to AZD1222 COVID-19 vaccine. Assay: immunoSEQ multiplex PCR; the TCRdb copy retains only in-frame clones and omits some. The data contain approximately 120,000 clones, more than 85% of them singletons. The sample in question was peripheral blood, obtained on day 0 of AZD1222 vaccination. The receptors here all came from an adult in good health. The CDR3 runs from the conserved cysteine through the conserved F or W. The D gene is left open where the match is weak. The size field is filled for only some rows; it gives once, few, many or a size class.

size: -
J: TRBJ2-5
D: TRBD2
V: TRBV7-2
DNA: TGTGCCAGCAGCTTTTCAGCGGGGGCTATCCGGTCCGGTGGGACCCAGTACTTC
CDR3: CASSFSAGAIRSGGTQYF

size: -
J: TRBJ1-4
D: -
V: TRBV6-5
DNA: TGTGCCAGCAGTTATGACTCGAACAGGCTTGAAAAACTGTTTTTT
CDR3: CASSYDSNRLEKLFF

size: -
J: TRBJ2-5
D: -
V: TRBV2
DNA: TGTGCCAGCAGTCCGGGGAAGGATGAGACCCAGTACTTC
CDR3: CASSPGKDETQYF

size: -
J: TRBJ1-1
D: -
V: TRBV18
DNA: TGTGCCAGCTCACCACGGGGGGCTGAGGACACTGAAGCTTTCTTT
CDR3: CASSPRGAEDTEAFF

size: -
J: TRBJ2-1
D: -
V: TRBV5-4
DNA: TGTGCCAGCAGGCGCACAGGGTACAATGAGCAGTTCTTC
CDR3: CASRRTGYNEQFF

size: -
J: TRBJ1-1
D: -
V: TRBV2
DNA: TGTGCCAGCAGTGTTCTGGGGGCAACTGAAGCTTTCTTT
CDR3: CASSVLGATEAFF

size: -
J: TRBJ2-1
D: TRBD2
V: TRBV19
DNA: TGTGCCAGTAGTGGACTAGCGGGGAACGCCCGGGATGAGCAGTTCTTC
CDR3: CASSGLAGNARDEQFF

size: -
J: TRBJ2-7
D: -
V: TRBV24-1
DNA: TGTGCCACCAGTGATTCCGGCCACCCACCCTACGAGCAGTACTTC
CDR3: CATSDSGHPPYEQYF

size: -
J: TRBJ2-7
D: -
V: TRBV5-4
DNA: TGTGCCAGCAGACGGACAGACGCCTACGAGCAGTACTTC
CDR3: CASRRTDAYEQYF

size: -
J: TRBJ1-1
D: -
V: TRBV7-9
DNA: TGTGCCAGCAGCTCGCCCGGACGTATGAACACTGAAGCTTTCTTT
CDR3: CASSSPGRMNTEAFF

size: -
J: TRBJ2-2
D: TRBD2
V: TRBV5-6
DNA: TGTGCCAGCAGCTTGGATAGCGGGGGTATAAACACCGGGGAGCTGTTTTTT
CDR3: CASSLDSGGINTGELFF

size: -
J: TRBJ1-3
D: -
V: TRBV30
DNA: TGTGCCTGGAGTATCGGGATGAGGGCCTCTGGAAACACCATATATTTT
CDR3: CAWSIGMRASGNTIYF

size: -
J: TRBJ1-2
D: -
V: TRBV7-2
DNA: TGTGCCAGCAGCTTAGCGGGGAGGGGAGATGGCTACACCTTC
CDR3: CASSLAGRGDGYTF

size: once
J: TRBJ1-2
D: -
V: TRBV7-2
DNA: TGTGCCAGCAGCTTATGGGCAGCAGGGTGGGATGGCTACACCTTC
CDR3: CASSLWAAGWDGYTF

size: -
J: TRBJ2-3
D: -
V: TRBV10-3
DNA: TGTGCCATCACTGCGAAGGGGGATATAAGCACAGATACGCAGTATTTT
CDR3: CAITAKGDISTDTQYF

size: -
J: TRBJ1-1
D: -
V: TRBV25-1
DNA: TGTGCCAGCAGTGGGGCGGTGGGGTACACTGAAGCTTTCTTT
CDR3: CASSGAVGYTEAFF

size: -
J: TRBJ1-2
D: -
V: TRBV6-2/TRBV6-3
DNA: TGTGCCAGCAGTAAACAGGGCTCTGGGTATGGCTACACCTTC
CDR3: CASSKQGSGYGYTF

size: -
J: TRBJ2-1
D: TRBD2
V: TRBV4-1
DNA: TGCGCCAGCAGCCTCCTAGCGGGGGGGCCTAGGTACGATGAGCAGTTCTTC
CDR3: CASSLLAGGPRYDEQFF

size: -
J: TRBJ2-2
D: TRBD1
V: TRBV4-1
DNA: TGCGCCAGCAGCCCCCTGGGACAGGGAGGAGGCACCGGGGAGCTGTTTTTT
CDR3: CASSPLGQGGGTGELFF

size: once
J: TRBJ1-6
D: TRBD1
V: TRBV23-1
DNA: TGCGCCAGCAGTGGACAGGGGAGCTCCTATAATTCACCCCTCCACTTT
CDR3: CASSGQGSSYNSPLHF

size: -
J: TRBJ1-2
D: -
V: TRBV29-1
DNA: TGCAGCGATCTTACAGGGTTGGATGGCTACACCTTC
CDR3: CSDLTGLDGYTF

size: -
J: TRBJ2-7
D: -
V: TRBV12-3/TRBV12-4
DNA: TGTGCCAGCAGTTTAACTTGGAACTACGAGCAGTACTTC
CDR3: CASSLTWNYEQYF

size: few
J: TRBJ1-1
D: -
V: TRBV7-3
DNA: TGTGCCAGCAGCTTGGGCACGGGATCCGGGGAGACTGAAGCTTTCTTT
CDR3: CASSLGTGSGETEAFF

size: -
J: TRBJ1-1
D: -
V: TRBV5-6
DNA: TGTGCCAGCAGCTTGGTCGACCAGGGGAAAGCTTTCTTT
CDR3: CASSLVDQGKAFF

size: -
J: TRBJ1-2
D: -
V: TRBV28
DNA: TGTGCCAGCAGTTTAGGGGTTGCCTATGGCTACACCTTC
CDR3: CASSLGVAYGYTF

size: -
J: TRBJ2-7
D: TRBD2
V: TRBV5-4
DNA: TGTGCCAGCAGCCCTAGCGGGGACTACGAGCAGTACTTC
CDR3: CASSPSGDYEQYF

size: -
J: TRBJ1-2
D: TRBD1
V: TRBV6-5
DNA: TGTGCCAGCAGGGGGACAGCTTATGGCTACACCTTC
CDR3: CASRGTAYGYTF

size: -
J: TRBJ1-2
D: -
V: TRBV3-1/TRBV3-2
DNA: TGTGCCAGCAGCGCGTCGACAGCAAACTATGGCTACACCTTC
CDR3: CASSASTANYGYTF

size: once
J: TRBJ2-5
D: TRBD1
V: TRBV4-3
DNA: TGCGCCAGCAGCCAAGATAGGGGGCCGCGAGAGACCCAGTACTTC
CDR3: CASSQDRGPRETQYF

size: -
J: TRBJ2-1
D: -
V: TRBV11-1
DNA: TGTGCCAGCAGCTTAAATCAGGGTTTTGGGAATGAGCAGTTCTTC
CDR3: CASSLNQGFGNEQFF

size: -
J: TRBJ1-5
D: TRBD1
V: TRBV4-2
DNA: TGTGCCAGCAGCCAAGATAGTCATGGACAGGTTGGACAGCCCCAGCATTTT
CDR3: CASSQDSHGQVGQPQHF

size: -
J: TRBJ1-1
D: -
V: TRBV7-6
DNA: TGTGCCAGCAGCCTAACATCCAACACTGAAGCTTTCTTT
CDR3: CASSLTSNTEAFF

size: -
J: TRBJ2-2
D: -
V: TRBV7-2
DNA: TGTGCCAGCAGCTTAGTTGGACTTGGCGGCGGGGAGCTGTTTTTT
CDR3: CASSLVGLGGGELFF

size: -
J: TRBJ1-5
D: -
V: TRBV6-6
DNA: TGTGCCAGCAGTTACGAGGCCCAGAAAGGGCAGCCCCAGCATTTT
CDR3: CASSYEAQKGQPQHF

size: -
J: TRBJ1-1
D: -
V: TRBV5-1
DNA: TGCGCCAGCAGCTTAAATAAGAACACTGAAGCTTTCTTT
CDR3: CASSLNKNTEAFF

size: few
J: TRBJ2-2
D: TRBD1
V: TRBV7-3
DNA: TGTGCCAGCAGCTTAAGACAGGGGTCCGGGGAGCTGTTTTTT
CDR3: CASSLRQGSGELFF

size: -
J: TRBJ1-1
D: -
V: TRBV2
DNA: TGTGCCAGCAGCCCAAAGTGGGGGGCCGGATGGGACACTGAAGCTTTCTTT
CDR3: CASSPKWGAGWDTEAFF

size: -
J: TRBJ1-6
D: -
V: TRBV4-3
DNA: TGCGCCAGCAGCCAAGGACAGAGCTCCTATAATTCACCCCTCCACTTT
CDR3: CASSQGQSSYNSPLHF

size: -
J: TRBJ2-7
D: -
V: TRBV7-2
DNA: TGTGCCAGCAGCACTCTCCCATACGAGCAGTACTTC
CDR3: CASSTLPYEQYF

size: -
J: TRBJ2-6
D: -
V: TRBV6-5
DNA: TGTGCCAGCAGCCTGGAGGGGTCTGGGGCCAACGTCCTGACTTTC
CDR3: CASSLEGSGANVLTF

size: -
J: TRBJ1-4
D: -
V: TRBV18
DNA: TGTGCCAGCTCAAACCAGGGCGGTGAAAAACTGTTTTTT
CDR3: CASSNQGGEKLFF

size: -
J: TRBJ1-5
D: -
V: TRBV30
DNA: TGTGCCTGGGCGGCGGCGGGCAATCAGCCCCAGCATTTT
CDR3: CAWAAAGNQPQHF

size: -
J: TRBJ2-2
D: -
V: TRBV11-2
DNA: TGTGCCAGCAGCCTCAACACCGGGGAGCTGTTTTTT
CDR3: CASSLNTGELFF

size: -
J: TRBJ2-7
D: TRBD2
V: TRBV3-1/TRBV3-2
DNA: TGTGCCAGCAGCTTTCGAGGGACTAGCGGGATCTCCTACGAGCAGTACTTC
CDR3: CASSFRGTSGISYEQYF

size: -
J: TRBJ1-5
D: TRBD1
V: TRBV7-2
DNA: TGTGCCAGCAGCTTAGCGGCAGGGGGCCGGCGTCAGCCCCAGCATTTT
CDR3: CASSLAAGGRRQPQHF

size: -
J: TRBJ2-1
D: TRBD2
V: TRBV6-5
DNA: TGTGCCAGCAGTTCCTGGACTAGCGGGGGCCACAATGAGCAGTTCTTC
CDR3: CASSSWTSGGHNEQFF

size: -
J: TRBJ1-2
D: TRBD1
V: TRBV7-3
DNA: TGTGCCAGCAGCCAGGGACAGAACTATGGCTACACCTTC
CDR3: CASSQGQNYGYTF

size: -
J: TRBJ2-5
D: -
V: TRBV7-9
DNA: TGTGCCAGCAGCTTCCCGGGAACGGAGACCCAGTACTTC
CDR3: CASSFPGTETQYF

size: -
J: TRBJ1-4
D: -
V: TRBV19
DNA: TGTGCCAGTAGTTATGACAGGTTTCGGAATGAAAAACTGTTTTTT
CDR3: CASSYDRFRNEKLFF

size: once
J: TRBJ1-5
D: -
V: TRBV5-4
DNA: TGTGCCAGCAGCGCCCAAGGAGGGGGCAATCAGCCCCAGCATTTT
CDR3: CASSAQGGGNQPQHF

size: once
J: TRBJ1-5
D: -
V: TRBV29-1
DNA: TGCAGCGTACGGACGGGGATTAATCAGCCCCAGCATTTT
CDR3: CSVRTGINQPQHF

size: -
J: TRBJ2-7
D: TRBD2
V: TRBV30
DNA: TGTGCCTGGAGTCGGGGGCGGACTAGCGGGGTCCGCGAGCAGTACTTC
CDR3: CAWSRGRTSGVREQYF

size: -
J: TRBJ1-1
D: TRBD1
V: TRBV27
DNA: TGTGCCAGCAGAAGACAGGGGGCGCGCACTGAAGCTTTCTTT
CDR3: CASRRQGARTEAFF

size: -
J: TRBJ1-2
D: -
V: TRBV19
DNA: TGTGCCAGTAGTATGAAGGGGCCTCATGGCTACACCTTC
CDR3: CASSMKGPHGYTF

size: -
J: TRBJ1-1
D: -
V: TRBV12-3/TRBV12-4
DNA: TGTGCCAGCAGGACCTCCGGGGGCACTGAAGCTTTCTTT
CDR3: CASRTSGGTEAFF

size: -
J: TRBJ2-3
D: TRBD2
V: TRBV7-3
DNA: TGTGCCAGCAGCTCAGGACTAGCGGGGGTCGCAGATACGCAGTATTTT
CDR3: CASSSGLAGVADTQYF

size: -
J: TRBJ1-5
D: -
V: TRBV7-8
DNA: TGTGCCAGCAGCCCCCTGCCAGGGAAACAGCCCCAGCATTTT
CDR3: CASSPLPGKQPQHF

size: -
J: TRBJ1-1
D: -
V: TRBV6-5
DNA: TGTGCCAGCAGTTTTGACAGGCTTGAAGCTTTCTTT
CDR3: CASSFDRLEAFF

size: -
J: TRBJ1-5
D: -
V: TRBV6-4
DNA: TGTGCCAGCAGTGACTCGAATCAGCCCCAGCATTTT
CDR3: CASSDSNQPQHF

size: -
J: TRBJ2-1
D: TRBD2
V: TRBV6-4
DNA: TGTGCCAGCAGCGTACTAGCGGGGGGCGGGAATGAGCAGTTCTTC
CDR3: CASSVLAGGGNEQFF